The clone carrying this T cell receptor beta chain has ten or more counts. Its antigen is unidentified. Every sample had a minimum of 6 million PBMCs isolated. The entry originates in a study of blood T cells in healthy people across ages. The study, taken as a whole, reports: Naive T cell percentage showed a strong correlation with the diversity of TCR beta.

The CDR3 is 14 amino acids. The germline gives CDR1 DFQATT, CDR2 SNEGSKA (reference sequence). V was trimmed by 0 bases and J by 10 bases, leaving 16 bases between them. The use of a sample-barcoded 5' primer and a J-beta primer mix characterized a second PCR of roughly 6 to 11 cycles. TCRdb called the 5' RACE reads again in MiXCR, with one record for every CDR3 protein. Of 650,000 to 700,000 distinct CDR3 sequences in the sample, about 51% were seen once. Sequencing input: blood. The sequence came from a woman of 80 years or more in good health. The V gene is TRBV20-1, the J gene TRBJ2-1; D is perhaps TRBD2 (5 bases). CDR3 sequence: CSAREGPRVREQFF. The CDR3 coding sequence is TGCAGTGCTAGAGAAGGGCCGAGGGTTAGAGAGCAGTTCTTC.